This T cell receptor (beta chain) is from a study of multiple sclerosis patients with progressive multifocal leukoencephalopathy. The time point was: about a year of natalizumab therapy. The control group, sampled over time, had multiple sclerosis, received natalizumab and did not develop PML. Findings and limits, study-wide: Whether JC virus or general immunocompromise explains the findings remained unclear. Less diverse TRB repertoires were suggested in most PML patients. PML-onset expanded TRB clones were detectable before and during natalizumab therapy.

Assay: immunoSEQ multiplex PCR; the TCRdb copy retains only in-frame clones and omits some. The sample lists tens of thousands of clones; around 87% were seen once. For this clone: The antigen is unknown.

CDR3 length: 15 amino acids. Trimming cost V 6 bases and J 4 bases; bases outside gene matches: 8. CDR1 is LNHDA and CDR2 is SQIVND in the germline V gene (reference sequence). The TCR was taken from a human donor with multiple sclerosis. The chain has TRBV19 and TRBJ1-4, with 7 positions matching TRBD1. Specimen: PBMCs, collected from a patient treated with natalizumab. CDR3 amino acids: CASSSGGQINEKLFF. CDR3 nucleotides: TGTGCCAGTAGCTCGGGGGGACAGATTAATGAAAAACTGTTTTTT.